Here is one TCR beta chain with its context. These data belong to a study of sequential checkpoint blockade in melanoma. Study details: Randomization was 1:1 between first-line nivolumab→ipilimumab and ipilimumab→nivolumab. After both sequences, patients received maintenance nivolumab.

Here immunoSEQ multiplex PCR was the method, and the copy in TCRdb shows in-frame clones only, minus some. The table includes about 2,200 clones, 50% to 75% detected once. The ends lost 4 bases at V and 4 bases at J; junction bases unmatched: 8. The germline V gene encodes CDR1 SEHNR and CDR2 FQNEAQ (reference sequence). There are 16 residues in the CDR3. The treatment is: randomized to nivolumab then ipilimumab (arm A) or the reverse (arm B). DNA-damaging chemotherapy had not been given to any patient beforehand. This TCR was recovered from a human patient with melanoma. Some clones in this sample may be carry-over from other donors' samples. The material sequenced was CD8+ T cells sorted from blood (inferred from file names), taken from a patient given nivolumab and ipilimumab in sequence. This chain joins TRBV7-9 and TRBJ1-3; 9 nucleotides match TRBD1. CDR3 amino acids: CASSSTTGGAGNTIYF. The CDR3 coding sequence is TGTGCCAGCAGCTCCACTACAGGGGGCGCCGGAAACACCATATATTTT. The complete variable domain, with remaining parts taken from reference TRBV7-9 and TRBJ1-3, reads DTGVSQNPRHKITKRGQNVTFRCDPISEHNRLYWYRQTLGQGPEFLTYFQNEAQLEKSRLLSDRFSAERPKGSFSTLEIQRTEQGDSAMYLCASSSTTGGAGNTIYFGEGSWLTVV.